This TCR beta chain was obtained from a study of cytomegalovirus exposure and HLA in healthy donors (dated by TCRdb to the late 2010s). Describing the broader study: According to an earlier analysis of 450 to 650 of the donors, some 180 million T cells yielded roughly 110 million unique TCR beta sequences and about 300 Gb of sequence data. Around 300 gigabases of sequencing data and 78 million or so unique TCR sequences were included in an early release covering over 600 HLA-typed donors. The genetic ancestry cluster associated with self-reported Caucasian donors included approximately 85% of the approximately 410 genotyped donors. The study aimed to test whether cataloging public T cell receptors could reveal signatures of past pathogen exposure. The study profiled the T cell repertoires of fewer than 850 subjects by immunosequencing and related them to cytomegalovirus serostatus. A separate validation cohort of roughly 120 different subjects was used in addition to the roughly 670-subject first cohort. The study combined high-throughput TCR immunosequencing, statistical association of individual TCRs with disease status, and machine learning to predict cytomegalovirus infection status. In a later analysis, previously published TCR beta repertoires from 500 to 750 donors were re-analyzed and high-resolution HLA genotyping was added so that TCR occurrence patterns could be studied. Rather than drawing on any new phenotypic data, the later analysis identified candidate immune exposures from TCR beta sequences and the way those sequences occurred across donors. An earlier analysis of fewer than 700 of the donors applied high-throughput TCR beta sequencing to assess whether each TCR beta V gene segment acted as functional or pseudogenic. Donor age, sex, ethnicity and CMV serostatus were compiled together with the repertoire data. Genome-wide SNP genotypes for about three fifths of the 666 donors were used in a later genetic analysis, which treated that subset as a discovery cohort. All discovery cohort repertoires had been generated using a single sequencing platform. HLA typing covered class I and class II loci at four-digit resolution. Typing coverage varied by locus: about 620-630 donors for A, B, C, DRB1 and DQB1; 500 to 550 for DQA1; over 600 for DPA1; under 490 for DPB1. Because of strong linkage in the cohort, 5 or 6 DR-DQ haplotypes were treated as single units for association and clustering. Across around 400 genotyped donors of the cohort, an average of about 240,000 unique TCR beta nucleotide sequences per donor were sequenced, and approximately 17% of those sequences were non-productive. The paper as a whole reports these results and caveats: Several of the top co-occurrence clusters appeared to be linked to parvovirus B19, influenza, CMV and Epstein-Barr virus, according to a later analysis. The earlier analysis of a few hundred of the donors excluded 15 to 20 rarely observed V segments, including chromosome 9 orphons, because counts were too low. Compared with the 666-donor mean, donors in an Asian-associated ancestry cluster had fewer N-insertions in productive TCRs, according to a later genetic analysis. In a later analysis, HLA-associated TCR beta chains were found to be more clonally expanded and to have lower generation probabilities than equally common non-associated chains. In a later analysis, around 15,000 TCR beta sequences were associated with specific HLA alleles at a false discovery rate of 0.05. It was suggested by the authors that the approach could potentially be generalized to other disease states and immunological phenotypes. In a later genetic analysis, a missense DCLRE1C variant was associated with V-gene and J-gene trimming of TCR beta chains, and the association was replicated in an independent cohort. Linkage disequilibrium might explain the correlated functional status among segregating V segments, but an unknown experimental factor could not be excluded. When HLA alleles, especially DR and DQ, strongly co-occurred, attributing TCR associations to individual alleles was difficult. A few of the identified cytomegalovirus-associated TCR beta chains were confirmed in vitro to be specific for cytomegalovirus antigens. The 87-base-pair reads could not distinguish some IMGT-functional V segments, including TRBV6-2 and TRBV6-3, so those segments were excluded. Across donors, most TCR sequences were observed very rarely, whereas some public TCRs were present in many individuals. This cohort had only TCR beta chains sequenced, and the lack of alpha or paired-chain data limited which features could be detected. A total of 150 or so TCR beta chains were listed by the study as associated with cytomegalovirus. Cytomegalovirus status was reported to be diagnosed by the classifier with high specificity and sensitivity in both the original and validation cohorts. A later analysis found that TCR association rates varied across HLA loci, with DRB1 alleles showing the most associated TCRs and HLA-C alleles the fewest. According to a later analysis, most CMV-associated TCR beta chains appeared to be HLA-restricted, and the HLA associations seemed to be driven largely by CMV exposure. In an earlier analysis of more than 500 of the donors, most TCR beta V segments appeared in productive rearrangements about 90% or about 30% of the time, broadly matching IMGT annotations. A group of highly shared sequence variants was considered likely to be a technical artifact of the sequencing pipeline. Because HLA typing was missing for some donors at each locus, association tests included only the typed subset. A further reported finding was that TCR beta sequences accurately predicted the HLA-A and HLA-B alleles for most subjects in the first cohort. CMV serostatus was the only immune exposure information available for the cohort. Roughly uniform sequencing depth across donors was assumed in presence/absence analyses, although this assumption may not hold.

The cohort consisted of some 730 healthy bone marrow donors. All cohort members were sampled while nominally healthy, although unrecorded immune exposures were likely present. The donor tested CMV seronegative, placing the donor among the 350 or so seronegative members of the cohort. A peripheral blood sample was collected from each donor, and TCR beta sequencing was performed on peripheral blood mononuclear cells. The Qiagen DNeasy Blood Extraction Kit was used to extract genomic DNA from the blood cell samples. Libraries were constructed by the immunoSEQ multiplex PCR assay. For the multiplex PCR, a mixture combining 60 forward primers for TCR Vbeta segments and 13 reverse primers for TCR Jbeta segments was used. The CDR3 region of rearranged TCR beta genes was amplified from genomic DNA with a multiplex PCR assay. The amplified TCR beta libraries were sequenced on the Illumina HiSeq System as 87-base-pair reads. In the paper's pipeline: In a later analysis, about 80 million unique TCR beta chains were counted across the roughly 670 repertoires, and some 10 million of these chains were shared by at least two donors. Raw reads were error-corrected and collapsed into unique sequences with a nearest-neighbor algorithm that merged closely related sequences to remove PCR and sequencing errors. V, D and J gene segments were assigned by aligning CDR3 sequences to IMGT reference sequences. For a sequence to be retained, a match of at least six nucleotides was required to both a V gene segment and a J gene segment. A rearrangement counted as productive if the CDR3 had no stop codons and remained in frame with V and J, and every other rearrangement counted as non-productive. CDR3 was defined by IMGT convention, running from the second conserved V-encoded cysteine to the conserved J-encoded phenylalanine. In an earlier analysis of approximately 590 of the donors, sequences lacking an unambiguous match to a single V gene segment were excluded. In an earlier analysis of some 590 of the donors, a V segment was called functional when productive rearrangements were above 56.7%, and segregating when the standard deviation between donors exceeded 5%. A statistical classification framework was built to diagnose cytomegalovirus status from the catalog of TCR beta chain sequences. V and J gene assignment, in a later analysis, came from comparing TCR nucleotide sequences with IMGT/GENE-DB human TR gene sequences. In a later analysis, CDR3 sequences and most-parsimonious VDJ recombination scenarios were assigned using the TCRdist pipeline. A later analysis defined each TCR beta chain by its CDR3 amino acid sequence plus V-gene family, and excluded reads lacking a unique V-gene family. In a later analysis, approximately 640 highly shared, low-generation-probability nucleotide sequences were removed to address suspected cross-contamination and a sequencing artifact. For each public chain, a later analysis derived a clonal expansion index from normalized ranks of inferred template counts within each repertoire. In a later analysis, generation probabilities were computed with a VDJ recombination model fitted to out-of-frame rearrangements, and the resulting probabilities were checked against IGoR. Hypergeometric tests were used in a later analysis to score TCR-TCR, TCR-HLA and TCR-CMV co-occurrence, with a repertoire-size bias correction applied to the TCR pairs. To estimate false discovery rates, a later analysis permuted the HLA or CMV assignments 20 times. In a later analysis, co-occurring TCRs were grouped using DBSCAN, and TCRdist sequence similarity was added for clustering within HLA-allele-positive subsets. Repertoires with fewer than 30,000 or more than 120,000 public chains, plus five repertoires with anomalous nucleotide sharing, were excluded from co-occurrence clustering. The source is immuneACCESS, and TCRdb retained only in-frame sequences with V and J called. Part of the clones is not carried over; for the studies checked, unresolved V genes explain less than half of this, and the remainder is unexplained. V, J and clone size reflect that table, while D and trimming were determined from the DNA. For this sample the table gives over 110,000 clones, of which approximately 83% were detected only once. The ten top clones hold approximately 2.3% of the sample.

This clone is a singleton in its sample. What antigen it recognizes has not been identified. The sample holds no much larger clone one base away, and base qualities are not on file. The germline V gene (reference sequence) yields MNHEY for CDR1 and SMNVEV for CDR2. Trimming costs V 5 bases and J 1 base, and their ends lie 8 bases apart. From the cysteine up to the phenylalanine, the CDR3 has a length of 13 residues. The only DNA kept is the CDR3, 39 bases in frame from the first base. The sequence derives from a male donor in good health and CMV-seronegative. This chain is built from TRBV27 and TRBJ1-1; D gene: possibly TRBD1, on 6 matching bases. Sequencing was carried out using PBMCs. The nucleotide sequence reads as follows: TGTGCCAGCAGTCACAGGGAGAACACTGAAGCTTTCTTT. Its translation reads: CASSHRENTEAFF.